The 30 T cell receptor beta chains in this list originate from one sample, sequenced in a study of spatial heterogeneity in lung cancer. Study findings and constraints: Expanded alpha and beta TCR counts within tumors tracked tumor mutation counts.

MiXCR was run by TCRdb on the 5' RACE reads, yielding one entry per CDR3 protein. The sample carries around 26,000 distinct CDR3 sequences, 8.8% recorded once. No antigen is known for these receptors. The time point was: sample taken at primary tumor resection. The specimen was lung tumor tissue, collected at surgery. These TCRs come from a male donor with early-stage non-small cell lung cancer.

This clonotype is medium-sized by share. The chain joins TRBV28 to TRBJ2-5, with D perhaps given as TRBD1 or TRBD2 (5 bases each). Germline lookup yields CDR1 MDHEN and CDR2 SYDVKM. The V gene lost 5 bases and the J gene lost 0 bases, with 10 bases spanning the gap. The length of the CDR3 is 14 residues. CDR3 coding DNA: TGTGCCAGCAGTGGGACCTATGACCAAGAGACCCAGTACTTC. It specifies CASSGTYDQETQYF.

This chain uses TRBV7-2 with TRBJ2-2, with 7 bases that match TRBD2. V gave up 7 bases and J gave up 4 bases; unmatched junction bases: 6. Germline-derived CDR1 and CDR2 are SGHTA and FQGNSA. The CDR3 totals 14 residues. CDR3 bases: TGTGCCAGCAAAGGACTAGTTGCCACCGGGGAGCTGTTTTTT. Amino acids: CASKGLVATGELFF. The full variable domain, in which reference TRBV7-2 and TRBJ2-2 provide the parts outside the CDR3, is GAGVSQSPSNKVTEKGKDVELRCDPISGHTALYWYRQSLGQGLEFLIYFQGNSAPDKSGLPSDRFSAERTGGSVSTLTIQRTQQEDSAVYLCASKGLVATGELFFGEGSRLTVL.

In this sample, this clonotype turned up many times. This sequence joins TRBV20-1 and TRBJ1-5; D uncertain. V gave up 0 bases and J gave up 6 bases, with 6 bases separating them. The germline CDR1 and CDR2 sequences are DFQATT and SNEGSKA (reference sequence). CDR3 length equals 12 residues. The DNA for the CDR3 is TGCAGTGCTAGAGATGGACTTCAGCCCCAGCATTTT. Encoded protein: CSARDGLQPQHF.

This clonotype was seen ten or more times. The genes are TRBV5-1 and TRBJ2-7; either TRBD1 or TRBD2 may fit D (5 bases each). CDR1 and CDR2 from the germline V gene are SGHRS and YFSETQ. The CDR3 covers 13 residues. V shed 4 bases and J shed 2 bases, with 10 bases lying between them. The CDR3 here is CASSRDGAYEQYF. The DNA for the CDR3 is TGCGCCAGCAGCCGGGACGGAGCCTACGAGCAGTACTTC.

This clonotype showed up many times. This chain links TRBV20-1 with TRBJ1-2, with D unclear. The V and J ends lost 0 bases and 4 bases respectively, with 6 bases between them. The CDR3 contains 12 residues. The V gene's germline CDR1 is DFQATT and CDR2 SNEGSKA (reference sequence). The CDR3 sequence: CSARDQLYGYTF. In nucleotides, the CDR3 is TGCAGTGCTAGAGATCAACTCTATGGCTACACCTTC.

This clonotype has at least ten counts. J is TRBJ2-3 and V is TRBV5-1; D possibly corresponds to TRBD2 (6 bases). The V gene's germline CDR1 is SGHRS and CDR2 YFSETQ. The V end lost 4 bases, the J end lost 4 bases, and 19 bases lay between the germline ends. CDR3 length: 16 amino acids. The CDR3: CASSLSSDSYPDTQYF. For the CDR3, the DNA is TGCGCCAGCAGCCTCTCTAGCGATTCCTACCCAGATACGCAGTATTTT. Full variable domain (rest looked up from reference TRBV5-1 and TRBJ2-3): KAGVTQTPRYLIKTRGQQVTLSCSPISGHRSVSWYQQTPGQGLQFLFEYFSETQRNKGNFPGRFSGRQFSNSRSEMNVSTLELGDSALYLCASSLSSDSYPDTQYFGPGTRLTVL.

Many counts were recorded for this clonotype. The gene calls are TRBV3-1 and TRBJ2-2; D gene uncertain. CDR1 LGHDT and CDR2 YNNKEL come from the germline V gene (reference sequence). CDR3 length: 14 residues. V was trimmed by 2 bases and J by 0 bases, leaving 4 bases between them. The CDR3 DNA reads as TGTGCCAGCAGCCAACAGTCGAACACCGGGGAGCTGTTTTTT. Its translation is CASSQQSNTGELFF.

The chain employs TRBV15 and TRBJ1-5, with a weak D call TRBD1 (5 bases). This CDR3 has 16 amino acids. Germline V gene data show CDR1 as LNHNV and CDR2 as YYDKDF (reference sequence). The germline V and J ends were trimmed by 4 bases and 3 bases, with 16 bases remaining between them. This CDR3 is CATSTLSRGDNQPQHF. The DNA for the CDR3 is TGTGCCACCAGCACCTTAAGTAGGGGCGACAATCAGCCCCAGCATTTT.

This clonotype was counted a few times. The chain joins TRBV19 to TRBJ2-3; weak D call: TRBD1 (6 bases). Germline V gene lookup returns CDR1 LNHDA and CDR2 SQIVND (reference sequence). V was trimmed by 3 bases and J by 0 bases, leaving 16 bases between them. The CDR3 spans 17 residues. The CDR3 DNA reads TGTGCCAGTAGTATGGGGTGGGGGCCACCTAGCACAGATACGCAGTATTTT. Protein product: CASSMGWGPPSTDTQYF.

This clonotype was counted many times. The chain is built from TRBV7-8 and TRBJ1-1; 8 nucleotides line up with TRBD1. Germline V CDR1 and CDR2: SGHVS, FQNEAQ. V shed 5 bases and J 3 bases; nucleotides not matched to a gene: 8. The CDR3 totals 15 residues. This CDR3 reads CASSPQGASDTEAFF. As DNA, the CDR3 is TGTGCCAGCAGCCCTCAGGGGGCCTCGGACACTGAAGCTTTCTTT.

This clonotype was detected many times. The chain has TRBV3-1 and TRBJ1-2; unclear D gene. The V gene lost 3 bases and the J gene lost 4 bases, with 15 bases spanning the gap. Germline V CDR1 and CDR2: LGHDT, YNNKEL (reference sequence). The CDR3 contains 15 residues. CDR3 in DNA: TGTGCCAGCAGCCAGGGCGGTTGGCCCGGCTATGGCTACACCTTC. Its translation: CASSQGGWPGYGYTF.

This clonotype has at least ten counts. V usage is TRBV24-1 and J usage is TRBJ2-1, with 8 bases fitting TRBD1. The CDR3 totals 13 residues. V was pared by 8 bases and J by 4 bases, with 3 bases of the junction left unmatched. The germline V gene encodes CDR1 KGHDR and CDR2 SFDVKD. CDR3 in DNA: TGTGCCACCACAGGGGGCTATTACAATGAGCAGTTCTTC. Translated: CATTGGYYNEQFF.

There are many counts of this clonotype. The V gene is TRBV29-1, the J gene TRBJ2-5; 9 bases map to TRBD1. The CDR3 has 13 amino acids. CDR1 and CDR2 from the germline V gene are SQVTM and ANQGSEA. The V segment lost 6 bases and the J segment 3 bases; nucleotides outside the gene matches: 5. This CDR3 is CSVSTGGEETQYF. The DNA of the CDR3 is TGCAGCGTATCGACAGGGGGGGAAGAGACCCAGTACTTC.

This clonotype occurred many times. The rearrangement links TRBV28 to TRBJ2-5; D is perhaps TRBD1 (6 bases). This CDR3 spans 14 amino acids. Trimming left V 3 bases short and J 0 bases short, with 8 bases between. Germline loops: CDR1 MDHEN, CDR2 SYDVKM. CDR3 coding DNA: TGTGCCAGCAGTTTTAGACAGGACCAAGAGACCCAGTACTTC. Amino acids: CASSFRQDQETQYF.

At least ten counts were recorded for this clonotype. The V call is TRBV19, the J call TRBJ2-2; unclear D gene. The CDR3 sequence is 13 residues long. CDR1 and CDR2 (germline): LNHDA, SQIVND (reference sequence). V was clipped by 5 bases and J by 6 bases, with 10 bases between them. CDR3 residues: CASSYGSAGELFF. In DNA, the CDR3 is TGTGCCAGTAGTTACGGAAGCGCCGGGGAGCTGTTTTTT.

This clonotype was picked up many times. This chain joins TRBV7-2 and TRBJ1-5; D might be TRBD1 (5 bases). There are 13 residues in the CDR3. In germline, CDR1 is SGHTA, CDR2 FQGNSA. Trimming pared 8 bases from V and 0 bases from J, leaving 8 bases between. The chain's CDR3 is CASATVSNQPQHF. The DNA for the CDR3 is TGTGCCAGCGCGACAGTTAGCAATCAGCCCCAGCATTTT.

This clonotype was seen ten or more times. V and J are TRBV28 and TRBJ2-2; 10 bases map to TRBD2. J lost 7 bases, V lost 4 bases, and 12 bases had no gene match. Per the germline V gene, CDR1 is MDHEN and CDR2 is SYDVKM. The CDR3 extends over 17 amino acids. The CDR3 bases are TGTGCCAGCAGTTCCGACCTAGCGGGGGCGGAGAGCGGGGAGCTGTTTTTT. Its translation: CASSSDLAGAESGELFF.

At least ten counts were recorded for this clonotype. The chain employs TRBV7-6 and TRBJ2-7; TRBD1 agrees at 8 bases. This CDR3 is built from 13 residues. The germline V gene has CDR1 SGHVS and CDR2 FNYEAQ. V lost 5 bases and J lost 3; bases outside the gene matches: 3. DNA for the CDR3: TGTGCCAGCAGCCGACAGGGGCTCTACGAGCAGTACTTC. This translates into CASSRQGLYEQYF.

In its sample, this clonotype was seen a few times. The V gene is TRBV2, the J gene TRBJ1-6, with 7 bases identical to TRBD1. Germline assignment: CDR1 SNHLY and CDR2 FYNNEI. The CDR3 runs to 14 residues. The trim removed 8 bases at V and 1 base at J, leaving 2 bases unmatched. Here the CDR3 DNA reads TGTGCCAGCGGGGACAGTTCCTATAATTCACCCCTCCACTTT. This translates into CASGDSSYNSPLHF.

In this sample, this clonotype turned up many times. This chain links TRBV2 with TRBJ2-7; D is perhaps TRBD2 (6 bases). This CDR3 has 13 residues. V dropped 6 bases and J dropped 3 bases, with 12 bases sitting between them. Germline lookup yields CDR1 SNHLY and CDR2 FYNNEI. Written as DNA, the CDR3 is TGTGCCAGCAGGGGGGGACTCAACTACGAGCAGTACTTC. Residues: CASRGGLNYEQYF.

Only a few counts were recorded for this clonotype. The chain is built from TRBV28 and TRBJ2-2; 7 bases agree with TRBD1. Germline V gene data show CDR1 as MDHEN and CDR2 as SYDVKM. With V trimmed by 6 bases and J by 2 bases, 9 bases remained unmatched. This CDR3 is 16 amino acids long. The CDR3, as DNA: TGTGCCAGCAGGGAACCGGGACAGATAAACACCGGGGAGCTGTTTTTT. Protein: CASREPGQINTGELFF.

The chain combines TRBV15 with TRBJ2-3; D might be TRBD2 (7 bases). V gave up 8 bases and J gave up 2 bases, with 14 bases separating them. CDR1 is LNHNV and CDR2 is YYDKDF in the germline V gene (reference sequence). The CDR3 is 14 residues long. This chain's CDR3 is CATRRAGATDTQYF. As DNA, the CDR3 is TGTGCCACCCGTAGGGCGGGGGCCACAGATACGCAGTATTTT. The full variable domain, in which reference TRBV15 and TRBJ2-3 provide the parts outside the CDR3, is DAMVIQNPRYQVTQFGKPVTLSCSQTLNHNVMYWYQQKSSQAPKLLFHYYDKDFNNEADTPDNFQSRRPNTSFCFLDIRSPGLGDTAMYLCATRRAGATDTQYFGPGTRLTVL.

There are many counts of this clonotype. The CDR3 nucleotides read TGTGCCAGCAGTTATCTTGACAATCAGCCCCAGCATTTT. Its translation: CASSYLDNQPQHF. This rearrangement joins TRBV6-2 or TRBV6-3 to TRBJ1-5; D gene unclear. From germline, CDR1 is MNHEY and CDR2 SVGEGT. This CDR3 region has 13 residues. V lost 3 bases, J lost 3 bases, and 6 bases lay in between.

This clonotype was observed many times. The rearrangement links TRBV5-4 to TRBJ2-6, with D possibly being TRBD1 (7 bases). CDR1 is SGHNT, CDR2 YYREEE, per germline (reference sequence). CDR3 length: 15 amino acids. The V end lost 4 bases, the J end lost 2 bases, and 10 bases lay between the germline ends. The CDR3 reads CASSGGTAGANVLTF. In nucleotides, the CDR3 is TGTGCCAGCAGCGGAGGGACAGCTGGGGCCAACGTCCTGACTTTC.

This clonotype was seen ten or more times. The chain couples TRBV7-2 to TRBJ1-6, with D unclear. Germline V gene data show CDR1 as SGHTA and CDR2 as FQGNSA. This CDR3 has 15 amino acids. V lost 2 bases, J lost 3 bases, and 8 bases lay in between. The CDR3 bases are TGTGCCAGCAGCTTACCCAATTTCTATAATTCACCCCTCCACTTT. Residues: CASSLPNFYNSPLHF.

The chain carries TRBV27 and TRBJ2-3; D is uncertain. Trimming removed 2 bases at V and 3 bases at J, with 9 bases between. Germline values: CDR1 MNHEY, CDR2 SMNVEV (reference sequence). The CDR3 contains 14 residues. The CDR3 coding sequence is TGTGCCAGCAGTTTAAGCGACGTAACAGATACGCAGTATTTT. The encoded protein is CASSLSDVTDTQYF.

This clonotype was recorded at least ten times. The chain has TRBV24-1 and TRBJ2-1; D is possibly TRBD1 (6 bases). Germline lookup yields CDR1 KGHDR and CDR2 SFDVKD. CDR3 size: 15 residues. V lost 5 bases and J lost 2, with 12 bases in between. CDR3 sequence: CATSGGQGTYNEQFF. In DNA, the CDR3 is TGTGCCACCAGTGGGGGGCAGGGTACCTACAATGAGCAGTTCTTC.

This clonotype was counted between two and nine times. The chain links TRBV20-1 to TRBJ2-3; 8 nucleotides align to TRBD1. CDR1 DFQATT and CDR2 SNEGSKA come from the germline V gene (reference sequence). The length of the CDR3 is 16 residues. With 1 base clipped from V and 0 bases from J, the junction kept 6 bases outside the gene matches. The CDR3 is CSARGRRGLSTDTQYF. The CDR3 region has the DNA TGCAGTGCTAGAGGCCGCAGGGGGCTGAGCACAGATACGCAGTATTTT.

This clonotype was picked up many times. The V call is TRBV28, the J call TRBJ2-1; the match to TRBD2 covers 10 bases. The V and J ends lost 3 bases and 9 bases, in that order; junction bases with no gene match: 8. The V gene's germline CDR1 is MDHEN and CDR2 SYDVKM. CDR3 length equals 15 residues. The CDR3 coding sequence is TGTGCCAGCAGTTTCTGGCTAGCGGGAGCAAGTGAGCAGTTCTTC. It yields the protein CASSFWLAGASEQFF.

The V call is TRBV27, the J call TRBJ2-7; no clear D gene. The CDR3 is 14 amino acids. Trimming left V 3 bases short and J 2 bases short, with 11 bases between. CDR1 MNHEY and CDR2 SMNVEV come from the germline V gene (reference sequence). This CDR3 reads CASSLMQATYEQYF. The CDR3 nucleotides are TGTGCCAGCAGTTTGATGCAGGCAACCTACGAGCAGTACTTC.